This T cell receptor beta chain came from a study of CD8 T cells in Susac syndrome. The CDR3 runs 17 residues. An input of about 0.45 to 1 ug of RNA was subjected to reverse transcription using random hexamers. Multiplex immunoSEQ PCR targeted 54 Vbeta and 13 Jbeta TCR beta segments. TCRdb fed the immunoSEQ multiplex PCR reads into MiXCR, producing one record per CDR3 protein. The data hold some 150,000 distinct CDR3 sequences, with roughly 95% observed a single time. The chain links TRBV1 to TRBJ2-1; the D call of TRBD1 is as the table states it, not checked on the DNA. TRBV1 is listed as a pseudogene. The source is a human donor in good health. Sequencing was done on a sample of CD4+ T cells from PBMCs. CDR3 sequence reads: CTSSQDSGGVAYNEQFF. In DNA form, the CDR3 reads TGCACCAGCAGCCAAGATTCAGGGGGAGTAGCCTACAATGAGCAGTTCTTC.